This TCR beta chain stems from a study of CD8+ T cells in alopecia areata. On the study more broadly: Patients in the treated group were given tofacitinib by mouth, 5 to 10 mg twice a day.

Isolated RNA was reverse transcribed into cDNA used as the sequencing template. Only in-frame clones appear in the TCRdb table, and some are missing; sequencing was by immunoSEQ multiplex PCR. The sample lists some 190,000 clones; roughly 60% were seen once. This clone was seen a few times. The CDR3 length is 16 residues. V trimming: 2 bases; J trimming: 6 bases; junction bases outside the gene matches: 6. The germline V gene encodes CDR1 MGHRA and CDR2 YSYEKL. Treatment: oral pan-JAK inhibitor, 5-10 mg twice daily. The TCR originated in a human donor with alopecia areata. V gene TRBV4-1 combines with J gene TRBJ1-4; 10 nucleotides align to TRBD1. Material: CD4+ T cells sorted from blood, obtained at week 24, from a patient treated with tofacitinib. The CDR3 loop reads CASSQQTGTGDEKLFF. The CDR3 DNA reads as TGCGCCAGCAGCCAACAGACCGGGACAGGGGATGAAAAACTGTTTTTT.